This TCR beta chain derives from a study of spatial heterogeneity in lung cancer. Study-wide findings and caveats: How many expanded intratumoral alpha and beta TCRs were present tracked the tumor mutation count, which was a count of nonsynonymous mutations.

V shed 6 bases and J shed 4 bases, with 16 bases lying between them. CDR1 and CDR2 (germline): SNHLY, FYNNEI. This CDR3 region has 15 residues. This clonotype was picked up many times. What it recognizes is unknown. From the 5' RACE reads, TCRdb called clonotypes with MiXCR, one entry per CDR3 protein. Altogether fewer than 6,000 distinct CDR3 sequences are present, roughly 31% being singletons, with the ten largest covering roughly 15%. The time point is: sample taken at primary tumor resection. Whole RNA, which was extracted from tumor, nontumor lung tissue or frozen PBMC, was sequenced without any cell sorting.

This clonotype was obtained from a male donor with early-stage non-small cell lung cancer. The sample consisted of lung tumor tissue, taken at surgery. V gene TRBV2 combines with J gene TRBJ1-5; a possible D gene is TRBD1 (6 bases). For the CDR3, the DNA is TGTGCCAGCAGCCCCACAGGGAGGGGGAATCAGCCCCAGCATTTT. Its protein product is CASSPTGRGNQPQHF.